The 10 T cell receptor beta chains presented below share a single source sample, sequenced in a study of Ad26.COV2.S vaccination and SARS-CoV-2 variants (dated by TCRdb to the early 2020s). The treatment or condition label, read with the paper, signifies: 15 to 20 received Ad26.COV2.S at low or high dose, single or two shots; about five received placebo; per-sample allocation not given. For vaccine and placebo recipients, the sequenced repertoires came from samples collected on day 63 after the first injection. To prepare the library, the immunoSEQ multiplex PCR assay was applied. This is the immuneACCESS table as TCRdb keeps it, with only in-frame sequences that have V and J called. A part of the clones is gone; compared with another copy, unresolved V genes explain less than half, and the rest is unexplained. The sample data list about half a million clones, and about 88% of these were observed just once. The ten largest clonotypes hold 1.5% to 2% of the sample.

The material sequenced was peripheral blood, taken in a trial of Ad26.COV2.S vaccine versus placebo. The receptors originated from a person aged 18 to 65 who received the Ad26.COV2.S COVID-19 vaccine or a placebo.

This sequence joins TRBV28 and TRBJ2-7, with D possibly TRBD1 on 5 matching bases. Germline values: CDR1 MDHEN, CDR2 SYDVKM. Deletions cut 4 bases from V and 1 base from J, with 14 bases between. This CDR3 spans 15 amino acids. The CDR3 loop is CASSWAWGPSYEQYF. CDR3 nucleotides: TGTGCCAGCAGTTGGGCTTGGGGCCCATCCTACGAGCAGTACTTC.

V and J are TRBV7-2 and TRBJ2-6; TRBD2 matches 11 bases. With V trimmed by 0 bases and J by 0 bases, 10 bases remained unmatched. Germline V CDR1 and CDR2: SGHTA, FQGNSA. This CDR3 is built from 21 residues. The CDR3 sequence: CASSLAHFSLAGVSGANVLTF. As DNA, the CDR3 is TGTGCCAGCAGCTTAGCGCATTTCTCACTAGCGGGAGTCTCTGGGGCCAACGTCCTGACTTTC.

The chain carries TRBV27 and TRBJ2-7; TRBD2 agrees at 7 bases. The CDR3 spans 13 residues. Germline CDR1 reads MNHEY; CDR2 reads SMNVEV (reference sequence). With 6 bases clipped from V and 6 bases from J, the junction kept 8 bases outside the gene matches. CDR3 sequence (DNA): TGTGCCAGCAGCGCCGGGAGGACGGGCGAGCAGTACTTC. Protein product: CASSAGRTGEQYF.

The chain recombines TRBV5-3 with TRBJ2-5; 8 bases map to TRBD2. TRBV5-3 is treated as an ORF (open reading frame) with a function not yet certain. Unmatched junction bases numbered 12, after V lost 0 bases and J lost 5 bases. This CDR3 spans 17 amino acids. The DNA of the CDR3 is TGTGCCAGAAGCTTGGAATATCGCGGGGGGCTCCGCGAGACCCAGTACTTC. Translated, it gives CARSLEYRGGLRETQYF.

V and J are TRBV19 and TRBJ2-7; 14 positions match TRBD2. CDR3 length equals 16 residues. Germline values: CDR1 LNHDA, CDR2 SQIVND (reference sequence). The junction had 6 bases not matched to a gene; V was cut back by 5 bases and J by 3 bases. This CDR3 is CASSPGLAGGFYEQYF. CDR3 coding DNA: TGTGCCAGTAGTCCAGGACTAGCGGGAGGATTCTACGAGCAGTACTTC.

The rearrangement joins TRBV2 to TRBJ1-1; tentatively, D is TRBD1 (5 bases). V lost 6 bases to trimming and J lost 1 base, with 21 bases between them. The CDR3 sequence is 17 residues long. From germline, CDR1 is SNHLY and CDR2 FYNNEI. This chain's CDR3 is CASRGRGSGLSNTEAFF. CDR3 bases: TGTGCCAGCAGAGGAAGGGGTAGTGGTCTATCGAACACTGAAGCTTTCTTT.

The chain recombines TRBV14 with TRBJ2-7, with 9 bases identical to TRBD1. CDR1 and CDR2 (germline): SGHDN, FVKESK. The CDR3 has 14 residues. With V trimmed by 4 bases and J by 4 bases, 5 bases remained unmatched. The CDR3 DNA is TGTGCCAGCAGCCCCGGGACAGGGTTTTACGAGCAGTACTTC. It encodes CASSPGTGFYEQYF.

The V gene is TRBV2, the J gene TRBJ1-2; D not resolved. V shed 4 bases and J shed 1 base, with 7 bases lying between them. This CDR3 has 13 amino acids. The germline V gene encodes CDR1 SNHLY and CDR2 FYNNEI. CDR3 sequence: CASSADGNYGYTF. The CDR3 region has the DNA TGTGCCAGCAGTGCGGACGGTAACTATGGCTACACCTTC.

Turning to this clone: Compared with germline, one end of the junction differs, possibly owing to a read error. The chain links TRBV10-3 to TRBJ2-3, with D possibly being TRBD1 (6 bases). The CDR3 sequence is 14 residues long. Germline V gives CDR1 ENHRY, CDR2 SYGVKD. CDR3 residues: CAISRDKSTYTQYF. The CDR3 DNA follows: TGTGCCATCAGTAGGGACAAATCCACATATACGCAGTATTTT.

V and J are TRBV7-9 and TRBJ1-1, with a tentative D call TRBD1 (6 bases). V gave up 2 bases and J gave up 2 bases, with 12 bases separating them. This CDR3 region has 15 residues. Germline loops: CDR1 SEHNR, CDR2 FQNEAQ (reference sequence). The CDR3 sequence: CASSLRDTENTEAFF. The CDR3 DNA follows: TGTGCCAGCAGCTTACGGGACACCGAAAACACTGAAGCTTTCTTT.